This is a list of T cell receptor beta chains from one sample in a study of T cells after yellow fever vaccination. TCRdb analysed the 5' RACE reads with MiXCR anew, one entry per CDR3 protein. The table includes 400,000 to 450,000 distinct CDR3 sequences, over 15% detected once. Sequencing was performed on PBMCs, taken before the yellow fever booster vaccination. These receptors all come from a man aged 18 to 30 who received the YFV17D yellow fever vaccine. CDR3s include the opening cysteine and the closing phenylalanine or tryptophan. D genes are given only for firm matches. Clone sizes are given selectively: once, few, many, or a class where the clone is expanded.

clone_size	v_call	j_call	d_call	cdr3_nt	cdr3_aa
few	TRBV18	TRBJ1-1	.	TGTGCCAGCTCACCCGAACACGATACAGGGCGAGCTTTCTTT	CASSPEHDTGRAFF
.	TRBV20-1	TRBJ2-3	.	TGCAGTGGAGGAGTCTCAGGGGATACGCAGTATTTT	CSGGVSGDTQYF
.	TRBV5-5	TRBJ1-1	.	TGTGCCAGCAGCGCAGACGACGCTGAAGCTTTCTTT	CASSADDAEAFF
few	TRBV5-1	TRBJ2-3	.	TGCGCCAGCAGCTCCAACCCGGCGGGGGCCGGTGCAGATACGCAGTATTTT	CASSSNPAGAGADTQYF
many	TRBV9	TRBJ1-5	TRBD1	TGTGCCAGCAGCCCCCGAGGAGACAGGGTTGGCAATCAGCCCCAGCATTTT	CASSPRGDRVGNQPQHF
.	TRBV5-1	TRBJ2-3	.	TGCGCCAGCAGCCGCAAAGACGATACGCAGTATTTT	CASSRKDDTQYF
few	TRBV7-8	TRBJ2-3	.	TGTGCCAGCGCTTCGGGCAGTTCAGATACGCAGTATTTT	CASASGSSDTQYF
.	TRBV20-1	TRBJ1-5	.	TGCAGTGCTACGGACAACGATCAGCCCCAGCATTTT	CSATDNDQPQHF
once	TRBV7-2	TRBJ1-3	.	TGTGCCAGCAGCTTAGTGTCCGGGAATGGAAACACCATATATTTT	CASSLVSGNGNTIYF
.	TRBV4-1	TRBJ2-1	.	TGCGCCAGCAGCCGGGCAGAGAACAATGAGCAGTTCTTC	CASSRAENNEQFF
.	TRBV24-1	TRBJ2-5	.	TGTGCCACCAGTAACGCGGCGACCCCGGAGACCCAGTACTTC	CATSNAATPETQYF
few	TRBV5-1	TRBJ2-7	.	TGCGCCAGCAGCGGTGGTGGGGATTTGAAAGAGCAGTACTTC	CASSGGGDLKEQYF